This T cell receptor (beta chain) is from a study of cytomegalovirus exposure and HLA in healthy donors. Whole-study context: There were 300 to 400 genotyped donors. Of these, 75% to 90% fell in the genetic ancestry cluster associated with self-reported Caucasian donors. General study points: Reportedly, cytomegalovirus status was diagnosed with high sensitivity and specificity. Among TCR beta chains of equal frequency, HLA-associated ones were more clonally expanded in a later analysis.

The CDR3 contains 15 residues. Germline V gene data show CDR1 as SQVTM and CDR2 as ANQGSEA. Germline trimming cut 6 bases from V and 8 bases from J; bases unmatched to any gene: 16. This clone has a handful of counts. As yet, its antigen is unknown. The PCR used 60 Vbeta and 13 Jbeta primers. Libraries were prepared by immunoSEQ multiplex PCR; TCRdb keeps only in-frame clonotypes and omits some of them. Here the sample spans roughly 150,000 clones, 75% being singletons. Sample: PBMCs. This TCR was recovered from a man younger than 35 in good health and CMV-seropositive. This chain links TRBV29-1 with TRBJ1-2; 9 bases are shared with TRBD1. CDR3 DNA sequence: TGCAGCGTGGCGCCAGAGTTGGGACAGGGTGACGGCTACACCTTC. It specifies CSVAPELGQGDGYTF.